These 8 T cell receptor beta chains came from one sample sequenced in a study of blood T cell repertoires in COVID-19. Libraries were prepared by immunoSEQ multiplex PCR; TCRdb keeps only in-frame clonotypes and omits some of them. The repertoire holds tens of thousands of clones, with 68% as singletons. Sequencing was carried out using peripheral blood. Every receptor here comes from an older woman with acute or convalescent COVID-19.

As DNA, the CDR3 is TGTGCCAGTAGTAACTCGGGACAGGGATGGACAGATACGCAGTATTTT. Translation gives CASSNSGQGWTDTQYF. The rearrangement links TRBV19 to TRBJ2-3; TRBD1 matches at 9 bases. Trimming at V came to 4 bases and at J to 3 bases, leaving 8 bases not matched to a gene. Germline assignment: CDR1 LNHDA and CDR2 SQIVND (reference sequence). This CDR3 spans 16 amino acids.

The rearrangement uses TRBV6-5 and TRBJ1-1; D is possibly TRBD1 (6 bases). V lost 0 bases, J lost 0 bases, and 11 bases lay in between. The CDR3 consists of 16 residues. Germline assignment: CDR1 MNHEY and CDR2 SVGAGI. The CDR3 loop is CASSYSGDIMNTEAFF. CDR3 nucleotides: TGTGCCAGCAGTTACTCGGGGGACATTATGAACACTGAAGCTTTCTTT.

This clone appeared a few times. The chain's CDR3 is CASTQTGNTEAFF. The CDR3 coding sequence is TGTGCCAGCACCCAGACAGGGAACACTGAAGCTTTCTTT. The genes are TRBV3-1 (or the pseudogene TRBV3-2) and TRBJ1-1, with TRBD1 as a possible D gene (6 bases). The germline V and J ends were trimmed by 7 bases and 1 base, with 10 bases remaining between them. The CDR3 length is 13 residues. Germline assignment: CDR1 LGHDT and CDR2 YNNKEL (reference sequence).

The rearrangement joins TRBV18 to TRBJ2-3; 9 bases fit TRBD2. CDR1 is KGHSH, CDR2 LQKENI, per germline. The CDR3 contains 16 residues. Unmatched junction bases numbered 2, after V lost 0 bases and J lost 1 base. The CDR3 region is CASSPPGLAGTDTQYF. The CDR3 bases are TGTGCCAGCTCACCACCGGGACTAGCCGGCACAGATACGCAGTATTTT.

J is TRBJ2-7 and V is TRBV28; the match to TRBD1 covers 8 bases. Germline V lookup: CDR1 MDHEN, CDR2 SYDVKM. Trimming removed 6 bases from V and 3 bases from J; junction bases left unmatched: 10. The CDR3 contains 15 residues. In nucleotides, the CDR3 is TGTGCCAGCAGATCCCACAGGGGGACTCTCTACGAGCAGTACTTC. It codes for CASRSHRGTLYEQYF.

This clone was detected only a few times. The chain uses TRBV28 and TRBJ2-2; 7 bases align to TRBD1. The CDR3 runs 18 residues. Germline CDR1 is MDHEN and CDR2 is SYDVKM. Trimming cost V 6 bases and J 2 bases; bases outside gene matches: 15. CDR3 bases: TGTGCCAGCAGCCCACGCCACCTCGACAGGGTAAACACCGGGGAGCTGTTTTTT. Translating it yields CASSPRHLDRVNTGELFF.

This clone is labeled as large. The gene calls are TRBV28 and TRBJ2-1; possible D gene TRBD2, 5 bases. The V gene lost 5 bases and the J gene lost 0 bases, with 14 bases spanning the gap. CDR1 MDHEN and CDR2 SYDVKM come from the germline V gene. There are 16 residues in the CDR3. For the CDR3, the DNA is TGTGCCAGCAGTCCCCACGGGGTTTTCTCCTACAATGAGCAGTTCTTC. Protein: CASSPHGVFSYNEQFF. Full variable domain (missing parts from reference TRBV28 and TRBJ2-1): DVKVTQSSRYLVKRTGEKVFLECVQDMDHENMFWYRQDPGLGLRLIYFSYDVKMKEKGDIPEGYSVSREKKERFSLILESASTNQTSMYLCASSPHGVFSYNEQFFGPGTRLTVL.

This chain links TRBV19 with TRBJ1-1; 9 bases match TRBD1. V lost 1 base and J lost 1; bases outside the gene matches: 10. The CDR3 spans 18 residues. Germline CDR1 and CDR2: LNHDA and SQIVND (reference sequence). The CDR3 bases are TGTGCCAGTAGTATAGTGTACAGGGGGCGAGCCCAGAACACTGAAGCTTTCTTT. Translating it yields CASSIVYRGRAQNTEAFF.